This T cell receptor (beta chain) derives from a study of cytomegalovirus exposure and HLA in healthy donors (TCRdb year 2017). For the study in its entirety: An earlier analysis of more than 550 of the donors reported under 300 Gb of sequence data and approximately 120 million unique TCR beta sequences obtained from around 170 million T cells. Every repertoire in the discovery cohort had been generated on one and the same sequencing platform. An early release covering roughly 600 HLA-typed donors comprised 250 to 350 gigabases of sequencing data and roughly 86 million unique TCR sequences. Among the roughly 430 genotyped donors, approximately 82% belonged to the genetic ancestry cluster associated with self-reported Caucasian donors. Using immunosequencing, the study profiled T cell repertoires from fewer than 850 subjects and related those repertoires to cytomegalovirus serostatus. On average, around 230,000 unique TCR beta nucleotide sequences were sequenced per donor among a few hundred genotyped donors of the cohort, with roughly 18% of those sequences being non-productive. Rather than drawing on any new phenotypic data, the later analysis identified candidate immune exposures from TCR beta sequences and the way those sequences occurred across donors. Class I and class II HLA loci were covered by the typing at four-digit resolution. Typing coverage differed by locus: A, B, C, DRB1 and DQB1 were typed in roughly 620-640 donors, DQA1 in about 560, DPA1 in 600 to 610, and DPB1 in roughly 450. In a later genetic analysis, genome-wide SNP genotypes for about 65% of the 666 donors were used, and that subset was treated as a discovery cohort. A later analysis re-analyzed previously published TCR beta repertoires from 600 to 850 donors and added high-resolution HLA genotyping to study TCR occurrence patterns. In addition to the first cohort of 666 subjects, a separate validation cohort of 120 different subjects was used. Donor age, sex, ethnicity and CMV serostatus were compiled together with the repertoire data. An earlier analysis of around 540 of the donors applied high-throughput TCR beta sequencing to assess whether each TCR beta V gene segment acted as functional or pseudogenic. The study was designed to test whether signatures of past pathogen exposure could be identified by cataloging public T cell receptors. Roughly five DR-DQ haplotypes were treated as single units for association and clustering because of strong linkage in the cohort. To predict cytomegalovirus infection status, the study combined high-throughput TCR immunosequencing, statistical association of individual TCRs with disease status, and machine learning. What the research found in general, with its limitations: V-gene and J-gene trimming of TCR beta chains was associated with a missense DCLRE1C variant in a later genetic analysis, and the association was replicated in an independent cohort. Sequencing depth was assumed to be roughly uniform across donors in the presence/absence analyses, though that assumption may not hold. Most CMV-associated TCR beta chains appeared to be HLA-restricted in a later analysis, and the HLA associations seemed to be driven largely by CMV exposure. When HLA alleles, especially DR and DQ, strongly co-occurred, attributing TCR associations to individual alleles was difficult. A further reported finding was that TCR beta sequences accurately predicted the HLA-A and HLA-B alleles for most subjects in the first cohort. At a false discovery rate of 0.05, a later analysis linked about 16,000 TCR beta sequences to specific HLA alleles. In vitro tests confirmed that a few of the cytomegalovirus-associated TCR beta chains recognize cytomegalovirus antigens. Some IMGT-functional V segments, including TRBV6-2 and TRBV6-3, could not be distinguished by the 87-base-pair reads and were therefore excluded. Most TCR sequences were seen in very few donors, while some public TCRs were found in many individuals. Compared with the roughly 700-donor mean, donors in an Asian-associated ancestry cluster had fewer N-insertions in productive TCRs, according to a later genetic analysis. According to a later analysis, parvovirus B19, influenza, CMV and Epstein-Barr virus appeared linked to several top co-occurrence clusters. Correlated functional status among segregating V segments might be attributable to linkage disequilibrium, but an unknown experimental factor could not be ruled out. HLA typing was unavailable for some donors at each locus, so association tests used only the typed subset. About 15 rarely observed V segments, including chromosome 9 orphons, were excluded from the earlier analysis of almost 600 of the donors because counts were too low. A later analysis found that HLA-associated TCR beta chains were more clonally expanded and had lower generation probabilities than equally common non-associated chains. Cytomegalovirus status was reported to be diagnosed by the classifier with high specificity and sensitivity in both the original and validation cohorts. Immune exposure information for the cohort was limited to CMV serostatus. In an earlier analysis of some 500 of the donors, most TCR beta V segments were observed in productive rearrangements about 90% or about 30% of the time, broadly matching IMGT annotations. A group of highly shared sequence variants was considered likely to be a technical artifact of the sequencing pipeline. In a later analysis, the rate of TCR association differed among HLA loci, with DRB1 alleles having the most associated TCRs and HLA-C alleles having the fewest. The authors suggested that the approach could potentially be generalized to other disease states and immunological phenotypes. This cohort had only TCR beta chains sequenced, and the lack of alpha or paired-chain data limited which features could be detected. The study listed around 160 TCR beta chains as associated with cytomegalovirus.

A single count supports this clone. Its antigen is currently not known. There are no base qualities to consult, and no much larger clone falls within one base. Relative to germline, V is 8 bases shorter and J is 7 bases shorter, with 17 bases between their ends. The CDR3 holds 13 amino acids from the cysteine to the phenylalanine. Solely the CDR3 DNA is kept, with 39 bases framed from the first base. The germline V gene (reference sequence) yields LNHDA for CDR1 and SQIVND for CDR2. The library was made by the immunoSEQ multiplex PCR assay. The multiplex PCR relied on a mix of 60 forward primers for TCR Vbeta segments and 13 reverse primers for TCR Jbeta segments. A multiplex PCR assay on genomic DNA amplified the CDR3 region of rearranged TCR beta genes. The Illumina HiSeq System was used to sequence the amplified TCR beta libraries as 87-base-pair reads. The paper's data handling went like this. Across the 700 or so repertoires, a later analysis counted approximately 75 million unique TCR beta chains, around 10 million of which were shared by at least two donors. To remove PCR and sequencing errors, raw reads were error-corrected and collapsed into unique sequences using a nearest-neighbor algorithm that merged closely related sequences. V, D and J gene segments were assigned by aligning CDR3 sequences to IMGT reference sequences. For a sequence to be retained, a match of at least six nucleotides to both a V gene segment and a J gene segment was required. A rearrangement counted as productive if the CDR3 had no stop codons and remained in frame with V and J, and every other rearrangement counted as non-productive. CDR3 was defined by IMGT convention, running from the second conserved V-encoded cysteine to the conserved J-encoded phenylalanine. The earlier analysis of 550 to 650 of the donors excluded any sequence lacking an unambiguous match to a single V gene segment. In an earlier analysis of approximately 590 of the donors, a V segment was called functional when productive rearrangements were above 56.7%, and segregating when the standard deviation between donors exceeded 5%. A statistical classification framework was built to diagnose cytomegalovirus status from the catalog of TCR beta chain sequences. A later analysis assigned V and J genes by comparing TCR nucleotide sequences with IMGT/GENE-DB human TR gene sequences. In a later analysis, CDR3 sequences and most-parsimonious VDJ recombination scenarios were assigned using the TCRdist pipeline. In a later analysis, each TCR beta chain was defined by its CDR3 amino acid sequence together with its V-gene family, and reads without a unique V-gene family were excluded. In a later analysis, approximately 590 highly shared, low-generation-probability nucleotide sequences were removed to address suspected cross-contamination and a sequencing artifact. In a later analysis, a clonal expansion index was calculated for each public chain from normalized within-repertoire ranks of inferred template counts. A later analysis computed generation probabilities with a VDJ recombination model fitted to out-of-frame rearrangements, and checked the results against IGoR. Hypergeometric tests were used in a later analysis to score TCR-TCR, TCR-HLA and TCR-CMV co-occurrence, with a repertoire-size bias correction applied to the TCR pairs. A later analysis estimated false discovery rates by permuting HLA or CMV assignments 20 times. In a later analysis, co-occurring TCRs were grouped using DBSCAN, with TCRdist sequence similarity added in when clustering inside HLA-allele-positive subsets. Repertoires with fewer than 30,000 or more than 120,000 public chains were left out of co-occurrence clustering, as were roughly five repertoires with anomalous nucleotide sharing. TCRdb obtained this table from immuneACCESS and retained in-frame rearrangements with V and J assigned. These tables miss some clones; where compared with another copy, unresolved V genes account for less than half of the shortfall, and the remainder is unexplained. D and trimming were read from the DNA, whereas the V and J calls and clone size are those reported in that table. Within this sample are 160,000 or so clones, with over 70% of them counted one time only. The biggest ten clones account for around 4.5% of the sample.

In total, approximately 700 healthy bone marrow donors made up the cohort. Cohort members were all nominally healthy when sampled, although unrecorded immune exposures were likely present. The donor tested CMV seronegative, placing the donor among the approximately 400 seronegative members of the cohort. Each donor provided a peripheral blood sample, and peripheral blood mononuclear cells were used for TCR beta sequencing. The Qiagen DNeasy Blood Extraction Kit was used to extract genomic DNA from the blood cell samples. In this chain, TRBV19 is recombined with TRBJ1-1; confidence is insufficient to name the D gene. Sequencing used PBMCs. The sequence came from a man aged 30 to 39 in good health and CMV-seronegative. The nucleotides are TGTGCCAGTTCCCTAGGTGAGTCTCTTGAAGCTTTCTTT. Translated, this gives CASSLGESLEAFF. Full variable domain (CDR3 extended with the reference TRBV19 and TRBJ1-1 proteins): DGGITQSPKYLFRKEGQNVTLSCEQNLNHDAMYWYRQDPGQGLRLIYYSQIVNDFQKGDIAEGYSVSREKKESFPLTVTSAQKNPTAFYLCASSLGESLEAFFGQGTRLTVV.